The source of this T cell receptor beta chain is a study of blood T cell repertoires in COVID-19. This clone occurred once. Germline assignment: CDR1 SEHNR and CDR2 FQNEAQ (reference sequence). The CDR3 runs to 13 residues. Between the trimmed V and J ends, which lost 3 bases and 5 bases, there was a span of 5 bases. Method: immunoSEQ multiplex PCR; TCRdb's copy keeps in-frame clones and lacks some. The sample lists a few hundred thousand clones; 75% to 90% were seen once. Specimen: PBMCs or T cells enriched from blood (not recorded which). The clonotype comes from a young man who had recovered from COVID-19. The chain links TRBV7-9 to TRBJ1-6; no definite D call. The CDR3: CASSFTDNSPLHF. The CDR3 nucleotides read TGTGCCAGCAGCTTCACAGATAATTCACCCCTCCACTTT. Full variable domain (remainder filled in from reference TRBV7-9 and TRBJ1-6): DTGVSQNPRHKITKRGQNVTFRCDPISEHNRLYWYRQTLGQGPEFLTYFQNEAQLEKSRLLSDRFSAERPKGSFSTLEIQRTEQGDSAMYLCASSFTDNSPLHFGNGTRLTVT.